The clone carrying this T cell receptor (beta chain) was recorded only once. What it recognizes is unknown. This sample was taken from a study of cytomegalovirus exposure and HLA in healthy donors. Study-wide context: Drawn from HLA-typed donors, around 85 million unique TCRs were held in an early data release.

Donors were ostensibly healthy at sampling, although undocumented immune exposures were probable. Germline-derived CDR1 and CDR2 are SNHLY and FYNNEI. The CDR3 runs 13 residues. V was clipped by 2 bases and J by 9 bases; unmatched bases: 7. Study outcomes and limitations: CMV serostatus was the sole immune exposure information available. Later analysis showed most CMV-associated TCR beta chains appearing HLA-restricted.

PCR primers comprised 60 Vbeta and 13 Jbeta primers. This table comes from immunoSEQ multiplex PCR, and its TCRdb copy is limited to in-frame clones, with some not included. The sample has some 200,000 clones, roughly 80% seen once; the top ten hold around 0.75%. V and J are TRBV2 and TRBJ2-7; 7 bases line up with TRBD2. This sequence originates from a woman between 18 and 30 years old in good health and CMV-seronegative. Sequencing was performed on PBMCs. CDR3 sequence: CASSEQGGSMQYF. In DNA, the CDR3 is TGTGCCAGCAGTGAACAGGGCGGGAGCATGCAGTACTTC. Full variable domain (remainder filled in from reference TRBV2 and TRBJ2-7): EPEVTQTPSHQVTQMGQEVILRCVPISNHLYFYWYRQILGQKVEFLVSFYNNEISEKSEIFDDQFSVERPDGSNFTLKIRSTKLEDSAMYFCASSEQGGSMQYFGPGTRLTVT.